One and the same sample provided the 30 T cell receptor beta chains below, sequenced in a study of T-cell memory formation after mild COVID-19. TCRdb passed the 5' RACE reads through MiXCR, listing each CDR3 protein once. The sample lists approximately 350,000 distinct CDR3 sequences; 25% to 30% were seen once. The sequenced sample was PBMCs or a T cell subset sorted from them (not recorded which). These receptors originate from an adult woman who had mild COVID-19 (a few samples of this study predate the infection). Cell type and time point are not known.

This sequence joins TRBV7-2 and TRBJ2-7; D not certain. Germline V gene data show CDR1 as SGHTA and CDR2 as FQGNSA. The CDR3 has 16 amino acids. Trimming cost V 1 base and J 7 bases, with 20 bases left between them. The CDR3 region is CASSLGPRPSPLEQYF. CDR3 nucleotides: TGTGCCAGCAGCTTAGGTCCACGTCCCTCCCCGCTGGAGCAGTACTTC.

This clonotype was picked up a small number of times. V usage is TRBV20-1 and J usage is TRBJ2-7, with D possibly being TRBD2 (6 bases). This CDR3 is 15 amino acids long. Between the trimmed V and J ends, which lost 3 bases and 4 bases, there was a span of 19 bases. Germline V gene sequence: CDR1 DFQATT, CDR2 SNEGSKA (reference sequence). The CDR3 protein is CSASLSGRDLYEQYF. CDR3 nucleotide sequence: TGCAGTGCTAGTTTATCCGGGAGAGACCTATACGAGCAGTACTTC.

CDR3 nucleotide sequence: TGTGCCAGCAGTGACGGGACAGGGTCCTACGAGCAGTACTTC. Its translation: CASSDGTGSYEQYF. The chain recombines TRBV6-2 or TRBV6-3 with TRBJ2-7; 9 bases line up with TRBD1. CDR1 and CDR2 from the germline V gene are MNHEY and SVGEGT. This CDR3 is 14 amino acids long. The V segment lost 5 bases and the J segment 1 base; nucleotides outside the gene matches: 3.

The sample holds many counts of this clonotype. The V and J genes are TRBV7-9 and TRBJ2-7, with D possibly matching TRBD1 (6 bases). Germline CDR1 SEHNR, CDR2 FQNEAQ (reference sequence). CDR3 size: 13 residues. Trimming took 6 bases from V and 0 from J, leaving 9 bases between them. The CDR3 nucleotides read TGTGCCAGCAGGGGGGCGTACTCCTACGAGCAGTACTTC. This codes for CASRGAYSYEQYF. The entire variable domain, with the rest obtained from reference TRBV7-9 and TRBJ2-7, is as follows: DTGVSQNPRHKITKRGQNVTFRCDPISEHNRLYWYRQTLGQGPEFLTYFQNEAQLEKSRLLSDRFSAERPKGSFSTLEIQRTEQGDSAMYLCASRGAYSYEQYFGPGTRLTVT.

This chain links TRBV20-1 with TRBJ2-1; 10 nucleotides line up with TRBD2. Germline CDR1 is DFQATT and CDR2 is SNEGSKA (reference sequence). V was pared by 4 bases and J by 1 base, with 4 bases of the junction left unmatched. The CDR3 has 15 amino acids. The CDR3 nucleotides are TGCAGTGCTAAAGAGCGGGAGGGGTCCTACAATGAGCAGTTCTTC. Its protein product is CSAKEREGSYNEQFF.

Only a few counts were recorded for this clonotype. This sequence joins TRBV12-3 or TRBV12-4 and TRBJ2-1, with TRBD2 identical over 9 bases. The CDR3 extends over 17 amino acids. V shed 3 bases, J shed 9 bases, and the junction held 15 bases outside the gene matches. DNA for the CDR3: TGTGCCAGCAGTTTCGCAGAGTGGGGGGGGACTAGCATTGAGCAGTTCTTC. It is translated as CASSFAEWGGTSIEQFF.

The chain is built from TRBV12-3 or TRBV12-4 and TRBJ1-1, with no clear D. V was pared by 3 bases and J by 0 bases, with 8 bases between. The CDR3 sequence is 14 residues long. Here the CDR3 DNA reads TGTGCCAGCAGTTTCTCACAGCTGAACACTGAAGCTTTCTTT. Translated, it gives CASSFSQLNTEAFF.

The chain carries TRBV7-6 and TRBJ2-5; 7 positions agree with TRBD2. The CDR3 has 14 amino acids. Trimming at V came to 2 bases and at J to 4 bases, leaving 4 bases not matched to a gene. Germline assignment: CDR1 SGHVS and CDR2 FNYEAQ. CDR3 sequence: CASSLFPSGETQYF. The CDR3 nucleotides are TGTGCCAGCAGCTTATTTCCTAGCGGAGAGACCCAGTACTTC.

This clonotype turned up a few times. The rearrangement links TRBV5-5 to TRBJ2-4; D is unclear. The CDR3 is 13 amino acids. Per the germline V gene, CDR1 is SGHKS and CDR2 is YYEKEE (reference sequence). The V end lost 0 bases, the J end lost 6 bases, and 7 bases lay between the germline ends. The CDR3 protein is CASSLDGPNIQYF. CDR3 bases: TGTGCCAGCAGCTTGGACGGCCCAAACATTCAGTACTTC.

This clonotype has just a few counts. The chain is built from TRBV5-8 and TRBJ2-5; D possibly corresponds to TRBD2 (5 bases). The CDR3 is made up of 13 amino acids. CDR1 is SGHTS, CDR2 YDEGEE, per germline. The CDR3 nucleotides read TGTGCGCCAAGGTGGGCCGGGGAAGAGACCCAGTACTTC. Translated, it gives CAPRWAGEETQYF. Full variable domain (outside the CDR3, taken from reference TRBV5-8 and TRBJ2-5): EAGVTQSPTHLIKTRGQQATLRCSPISGHTSVYWYQQALGLGLQFLLWYDEGEERNRGNFPPRFSGRQFPNYSSELNVNALELEDSALYLCAPRWAGEETQYFGPGTRLLVL.

This clonotype was observed a few times. The rearrangement links TRBV12-3 or TRBV12-4 to TRBJ2-1; 7 bases match TRBD1. J gave up 0 bases and V 8 bases, and 13 bases lay outside the gene matches. CDR3 length: 17 residues. CDR3 nucleotide sequence: TGTGCCAGCCGGGTGTGGGACAGTCAGAGCTCCTACAATGAGCAGTTCTTC. As protein: CASRVWDSQSSYNEQFF.

The chain recombines TRBV5-6 with TRBJ1-2; D is unresolved. CDR3 length equals 15 residues. Germline CDR1 reads SGHDT; CDR2 reads YYEEEE. The ends were cut back, 0 bases at V and 5 bases at J, with 14 bases in the middle. The DNA for the CDR3 is TGTGCCAGCAGCTTGGGAAGTCTGAGAATTTATGGCTACACCTTC. Translated: CASSLGSLRIYGYTF.

The chain recombines TRBV4-2 with TRBJ2-2; 7 bases line up with TRBD2. The CDR3 runs to 16 residues. V lost 0 bases, J lost 3 bases, and 4 bases stayed unmatched. CDR1 is LGHNA, CDR2 YNFKEQ, per germline. CDR3 in amino acids: CASSQDRGGDTGELFF. The CDR3, as DNA: TGTGCCAGCAGCCAAGATCGCGGGGGTGACACCGGGGAGCTGTTTTTT.

J is TRBJ2-5 and V is TRBV29-1, with TRBD2 identical over 15 bases. Unmatched junction bases numbered 1, after V lost 7 bases and J lost 4 bases. The germline V gene encodes CDR1 SQVTM and CDR2 ANQGSEA. This CDR3 spans 13 amino acids. The CDR3 bases are TGCAGCGGGGGACTAGCGGGAGGAGAGACCCAGTACTTC. Residues: CSGGLAGGETQYF.

This clonotype was observed a handful of times. This chain links TRBV15 with TRBJ2-1; 10 bases are a match to TRBD2. Per the germline V gene, CDR1 is LNHNV and CDR2 is YYDKDF (reference sequence). The J segment lost 5 bases and the V segment lost 0 bases, leaving 4 bases of the junction unmatched. The CDR3 is 16 residues long. CDR3 sequence: CATSRDLAGGNNEQFF. The CDR3 DNA follows: TGTGCCACCAGCAGAGATTTAGCGGGGGGCAACAATGAGCAGTTCTTC.

The chain is built from TRBV5-5 and TRBJ2-1; 11 bases are shared with TRBD1. Germline trimming cut 3 bases from V and 10 bases from J; bases unmatched to any gene: 18. Germline V CDR1 and CDR2: SGHKS, YYEKEE (reference sequence). This CDR3 has 18 amino acids. The CDR3 loop is CASSSAPLRDRGNYEQFF. DNA of the CDR3: TGTGCCAGCAGCTCGGCCCCCCTCCGGGACAGGGGGAATTACGAGCAGTTCTTC.

This clonotype was counted between two and nine times. At one end, the junction sequence differs from germline, possibly due to a read error. The gene calls are TRBV7-9 and TRBJ2-5, with 8 bases matching TRBD2. The length of the CDR3 is 11 residues. Germline CDR1 SEHNR, CDR2 FQNEAQ (reference sequence). CDR3 loop: CASSLAGTRAF. The DNA for the CDR3 is TGTGCCAGCAGCTTAGCCGGGACTAGAGCCTTC.

V and J are TRBV30 and TRBJ2-4, with D possibly matching TRBD2 (5 bases). Germline lookup yields CDR1 GTSNPN and CDR2 SVGIG (reference sequence). This CDR3 is built from 12 residues. Between the trimmed V and J ends, which lost 4 bases and 8 bases, there was a span of 12 bases. The CDR3 loop is CAWTDLRDIQYF. The CDR3 DNA sequence: TGTGCCTGGACGGACCTGCGGGACATTCAGTACTTC.

The CDR3 DNA is TGTGCCAGCAGTTTCAAGGAGGATCAGCCCCAGCATTTT. Translation: CASSFKEDQPQHF. This chain uses TRBV12-3 or TRBV12-4 with TRBJ1-5; D remains unclear. The CDR3 totals 13 residues. The V and J ends lost 3 bases and 5 bases respectively, with 8 bases between them.

CDR3 DNA: TGCGCCAGCAGCACAGGGACAACGGGGAACTATGGCTACACCTTC. It is translated as CASSTGTTGNYGYTF. This chain connects TRBV5-1 to TRBJ1-2; D is perhaps TRBD1 (6 bases). Between the trimmed V and J ends, which lost 4 bases and 2 bases, there was a span of 15 bases. The CDR3 has 15 amino acids. Germline CDR1 and CDR2: SGHRS and YFSETQ.

This clonotype was picked up a small number of times. V and J are TRBV7-6 and TRBJ2-1, with 9 positions matching TRBD2. J gave up 3 bases and V 6 bases, and 6 bases lay outside the gene matches. This CDR3 region has 15 residues. From germline, CDR1 is SGHVS and CDR2 FNYEAQ. CDR3: CASSAAGGLYNEQFF. CDR3 sequence (DNA): TGTGCCAGCAGTGCGGCGGGAGGGCTCTACAATGAGCAGTTCTTC. Drawing the rest from reference TRBV7-6 and TRBJ2-1, the complete variable domain is GAGVSQSPRYKVTKRGQDVALRCDPISGHVSLYWYRQALGQGPEFLTYFNYEAQQDKSGLPNDRFSAERPEGSISTLTIQRTEQRDSAMYRCASSAAGGLYNEQFFGPGTRLTVL.

The J gene is TRBJ1-6, the V gene TRBV20-1; 7 bases agree with TRBD1. The trim removed 5 bases at V and 7 bases at J, leaving 5 bases unmatched. The germline V gene encodes CDR1 DFQATT and CDR2 SNEGSKA (reference sequence). This CDR3 is built from 13 residues. The CDR3 sequence: CSAETGNNSPLHF. CDR3 DNA sequence: TGCAGTGCTGAGACAGGGAACAATTCACCCCTCCACTTT.

The chain recombines TRBV6-5 with TRBJ2-4, with 8 bases lining up with TRBD1. Germline assignment: CDR1 MNHEY and CDR2 SVGAGI. V lost 6 bases, J lost 7 bases, and 17 bases stayed unmatched. The CDR3 spans 17 residues. This CDR3 is CASSRTSGGHASNIQYF. The CDR3 nucleotides read TGTGCCAGCAGCCGTACCTCAGGGGGCCACGCGTCGAACATTCAGTACTTC.

This clonotype was detected only a few times. The chain has TRBV5-4 and TRBJ2-5; TRBD2 might be the D (5 bases). This CDR3 is built from 13 residues. CDR1 SGHNT and CDR2 YYREEE come from the germline V gene (reference sequence). The V gene lost 4 bases and the J gene lost 4 bases, with 11 bases spanning the gap. This CDR3 is CASSRRGGETQYF. The CDR3 DNA sequence: TGTGCCAGCAGCCGACGAGGAGGAGAGACCCAGTACTTC. Combining the CDR3 with reference TRBV5-4 and TRBJ2-5 gives the whole variable domain ETGVTQSPTHLIKTRGQQVTLRCSSQSGHNTVSWYQQALGQGPQFIFQYYREEENGRGNFPPRFSGLQFPNYSSELNVNALELDDSALYLCASSRRGGETQYFGPGTRLLVL.

The V and J genes are TRBV7-3 and TRBJ2-5; D is unresolved. Trimming pared 5 bases from V and 5 bases from J, leaving 12 bases between. Germline CDR1 reads SGHTA; CDR2 reads FQGTGA. CDR3 length: 13 amino acids. The CDR3 sequence is CASSTGPGETQYF. DNA of the CDR3: TGTGCCAGCAGCACTGGACCCGGGGAGACCCAGTACTTC. Filled out from reference TRBV7-3 and TRBJ2-5, the complete variable domain reads GAGVSQTPSNKVTEKGKYVELRCDPISGHTALYWYRQSLGQGPEFLIYFQGTGAADDSGLPNDRFFAVRPEGSVSTLKIQRTERGDSAVYLCASSTGPGETQYFGPGTRLLVL.

The rearrangement joins TRBV6-5 to TRBJ2-1, with a tentative D call TRBD2 (5 bases). Germline CDR1 reads MNHEY; CDR2 reads SVGAGI. Trimming took 2 bases from V and 5 from J, leaving 10 bases between them. The CDR3 runs to 14 residues. The CDR3 is CASSYRTADNEQFF. The CDR3 coding sequence is TGTGCCAGCAGTTACCGGACTGCTGACAATGAGCAGTTCTTC.

The chain carries TRBV5-1 and TRBJ2-6; tentatively, D is TRBD1 or TRBD2 (6 bases each). CDR1 and CDR2 (germline): SGHRS, YFSETQ. Trimming removed 3 bases from V and 1 base from J, with 17 bases in between. There are 18 residues in the CDR3. The CDR3 sequence is CASSSSGARTSGANVLTF. The CDR3 DNA reads as TGCGCCAGCAGCTCCTCGGGGGCGCGGACATCTGGGGCCAACGTCCTGACTTTC.

This CDR3 is CATSDLPQGRTYCIYGYTF. The CDR3 DNA reads as TGTGCCACCAGTGATTTGCCGCAGGGGCGCACATACTGTATCTATGGCTACACCTTC. This sequence joins TRBV24-1 and TRBJ1-2; a possible D gene is TRBD1 (6 bases). Looked up from germline, CDR1 is KGHDR and CDR2 is SFDVKD. Trimming stripped 0 bases from V and 4 bases from J, with 23 bases between. This CDR3 comprises 19 residues.

The DNA for the CDR3 is TGTGCCAGCAGCCGGGGGCTAGGAGGTCATGAGCAGTTCTTC. Translated: CASSRGLGGHEQFF. The chain links TRBV7-8 to TRBJ2-1; D tentatively reads TRBD1 or TRBD2 (6 bases each). CDR3 length: 14 residues. V lost 5 bases, J lost 8 bases, and 16 bases lay in between. Germline V gives CDR1 SGHVS, CDR2 FQNEAQ.

This clonotype was observed once. V usage is TRBV7-9 and J usage is TRBJ1-1, with unresolved D. CDR3 length: 18 residues. Trimming removed 6 bases at V and 1 base at J, with 24 bases between. Per the germline V gene, CDR1 is SEHNR and CDR2 is FQNEAQ (reference sequence). CDR3 loop: CASRPPPGADLKNTEAFF. The CDR3, as DNA: TGTGCCAGCAGACCCCCCCCGGGCGCAGATCTAAAGAACACTGAAGCTTTCTTT. Based on the CDR3 plus reference TRBV7-9 and TRBJ1-1, the full variable domain is DTGVSQNPRHKITKRGQNVTFRCDPISEHNRLYWYRQTLGQGPEFLTYFQNEAQLEKSRLLSDRFSAERPKGSFSTLEIQRTEQGDSAMYLCASRPPPGADLKNTEAFFGQGTRLTVV.